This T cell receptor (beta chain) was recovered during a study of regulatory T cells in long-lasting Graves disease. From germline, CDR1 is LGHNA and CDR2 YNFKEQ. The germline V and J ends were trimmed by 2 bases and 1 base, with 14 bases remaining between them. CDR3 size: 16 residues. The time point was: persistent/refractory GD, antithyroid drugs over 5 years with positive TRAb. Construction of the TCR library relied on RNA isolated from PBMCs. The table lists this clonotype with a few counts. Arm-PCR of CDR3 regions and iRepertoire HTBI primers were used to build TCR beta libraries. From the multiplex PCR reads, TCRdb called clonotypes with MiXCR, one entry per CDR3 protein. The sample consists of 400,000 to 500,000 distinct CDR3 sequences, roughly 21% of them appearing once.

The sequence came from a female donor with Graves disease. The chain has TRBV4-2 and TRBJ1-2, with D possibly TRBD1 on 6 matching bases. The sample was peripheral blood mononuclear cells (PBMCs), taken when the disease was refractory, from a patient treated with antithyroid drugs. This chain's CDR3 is CASSQILGALNYGYTF. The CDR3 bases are TGTGCCAGCAGCCAAATTTTGGGGGCGCTTAACTATGGCTACACCTTC.